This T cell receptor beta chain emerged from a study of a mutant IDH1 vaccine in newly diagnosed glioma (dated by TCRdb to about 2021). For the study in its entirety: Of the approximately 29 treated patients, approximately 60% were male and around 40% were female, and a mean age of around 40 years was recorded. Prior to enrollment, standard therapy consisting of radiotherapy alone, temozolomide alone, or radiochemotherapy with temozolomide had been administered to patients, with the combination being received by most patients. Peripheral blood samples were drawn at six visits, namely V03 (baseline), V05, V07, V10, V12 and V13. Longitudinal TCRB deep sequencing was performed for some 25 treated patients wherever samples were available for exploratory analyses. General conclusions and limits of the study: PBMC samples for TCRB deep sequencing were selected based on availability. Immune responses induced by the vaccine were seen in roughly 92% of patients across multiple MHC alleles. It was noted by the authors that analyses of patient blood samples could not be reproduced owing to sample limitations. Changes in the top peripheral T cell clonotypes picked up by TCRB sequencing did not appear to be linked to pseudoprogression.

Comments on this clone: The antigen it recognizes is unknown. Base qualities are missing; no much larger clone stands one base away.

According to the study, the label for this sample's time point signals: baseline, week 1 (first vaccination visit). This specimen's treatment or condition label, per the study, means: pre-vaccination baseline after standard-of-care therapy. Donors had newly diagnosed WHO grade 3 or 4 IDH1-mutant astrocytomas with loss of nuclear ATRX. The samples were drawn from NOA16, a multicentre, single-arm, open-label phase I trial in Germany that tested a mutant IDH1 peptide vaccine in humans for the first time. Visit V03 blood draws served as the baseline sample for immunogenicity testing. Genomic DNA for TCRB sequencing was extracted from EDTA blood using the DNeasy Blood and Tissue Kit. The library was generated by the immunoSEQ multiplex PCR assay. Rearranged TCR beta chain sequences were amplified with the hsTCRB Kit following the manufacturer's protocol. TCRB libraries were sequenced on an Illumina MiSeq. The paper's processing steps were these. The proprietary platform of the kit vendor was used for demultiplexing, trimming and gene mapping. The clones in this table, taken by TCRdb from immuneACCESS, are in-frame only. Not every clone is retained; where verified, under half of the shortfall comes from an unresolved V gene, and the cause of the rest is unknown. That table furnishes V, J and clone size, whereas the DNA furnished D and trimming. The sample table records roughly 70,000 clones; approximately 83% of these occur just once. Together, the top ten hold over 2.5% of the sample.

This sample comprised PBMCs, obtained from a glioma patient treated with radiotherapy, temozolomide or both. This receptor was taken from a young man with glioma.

In nucleotide form, the sequence is TGCAGCGTCCGGGGCAATGGGGCCAACGTCCTGACTTTC. It specifies CSVRGNGANVLTF. The V gene is TRBV29-1 and the J gene is TRBJ2-6; the D call is tentative, TRBD1 or TRBD2, as each matches 5 bases. Taken from the germline V gene, the CDR1 and CDR2 loops are SQVTM and ANQGSEA. The cysteine opens and the phenylalanine closes a CDR3 of 13 amino acids. Only CDR3 DNA remains: 39 bases, in frame from the first base. V is clipped by 6 bases and J by 3 bases, and the sequence between their germline boundaries is 9 bases long.